This T cell receptor (beta chain) was captured in a study of CD8 T cells in ankylosing spondylitis. There are 18 residues in the CDR3. TCRdb reprocessed the 5' RACE reads with MiXCR, giving one entry per CDR3 protein. Here the sample spans about 52,000 distinct CDR3 sequences, approximately 7.4% being singletons. This clonotype was seen ten or more times. At one end, the junction sequence differs from germline, possibly due to a read error. The clonotype was recovered from a female donor with ankylosing spondylitis or in good health (not recorded which). The genes are TRBV12-3 or TRBV12-4 and TRBJ1-1; a weak D match, TRBD1 (6 bases). Sample: blood, either unsorted or a sorted T cell fraction (not recorded which). CDR3 nucleotide sequence: TGTGCCAACAGTTTACTGGGGGGGGCACAGGCTATGAACACTGAAGCTTTCTTT. The encoded protein is CANSLLGGAQAMNTEAFF.